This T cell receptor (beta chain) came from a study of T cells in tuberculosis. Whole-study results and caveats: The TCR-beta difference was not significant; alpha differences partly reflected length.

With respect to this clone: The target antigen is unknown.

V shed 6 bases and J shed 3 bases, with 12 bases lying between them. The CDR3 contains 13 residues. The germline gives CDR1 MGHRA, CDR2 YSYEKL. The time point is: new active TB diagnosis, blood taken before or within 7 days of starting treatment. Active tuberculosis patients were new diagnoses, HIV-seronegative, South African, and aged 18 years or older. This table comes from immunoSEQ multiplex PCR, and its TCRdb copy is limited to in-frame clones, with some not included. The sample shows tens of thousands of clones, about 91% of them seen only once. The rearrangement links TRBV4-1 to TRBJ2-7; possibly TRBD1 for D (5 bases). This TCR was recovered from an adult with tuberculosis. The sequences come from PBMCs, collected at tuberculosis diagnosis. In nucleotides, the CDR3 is TGCGCCAGCAGGTCTATAGGGGTCTACGAGCAGTACTTC. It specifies CASRSIGVYEQYF.